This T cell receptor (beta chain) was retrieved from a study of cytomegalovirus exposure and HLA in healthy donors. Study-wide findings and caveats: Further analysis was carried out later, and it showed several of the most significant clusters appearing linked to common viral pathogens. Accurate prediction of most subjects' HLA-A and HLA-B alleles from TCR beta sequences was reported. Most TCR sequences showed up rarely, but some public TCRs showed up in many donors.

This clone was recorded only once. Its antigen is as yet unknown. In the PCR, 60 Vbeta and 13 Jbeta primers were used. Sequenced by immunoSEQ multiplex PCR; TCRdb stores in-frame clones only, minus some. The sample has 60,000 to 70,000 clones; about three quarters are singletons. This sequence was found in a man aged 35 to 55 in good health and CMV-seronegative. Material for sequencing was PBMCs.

The CDR3 region has the DNA TGTGCCAGCAGCTTAGGGACTAGCGGGGGGGTCCTGGGAAGTGAGCAGTTCTTC. It translates to CASSLGTSGGVLGSEQFF. The chain uses TRBV7-8 and TRBJ2-1, with TRBD2 matching over 15 bases. V lost 1 base and J lost 9; bases outside the gene matches: 10. CDR1 SGHVS and CDR2 FQNEAQ come from the germline V gene. The CDR3 has 18 residues.